The rows below give T cell receptor beta chains drawn from one sample of a study of blood T cell repertoires in COVID-19. Profiled with immunoSEQ multiplex PCR; TCRdb holds only in-frame clones, not every one. The sample holds around 300,000 clones, roughly nine tenths seen once. The sample consisted of peripheral blood. Every receptor here comes from a woman aged 40 to 55 who had recovered from COVID-19. CDR3s include the opening cysteine and the closing phenylalanine or tryptophan. A D gene is named only where the DNA matches it firmly. A row's size may be missing; if present it is once, few, many or a size class.

>-|-|TRBV4-2|TRBJ1-5
TGTGCCAGCAGCCCAAGCCAGGGTGCGGACAATCAGCCCCAGCATTTT
CASSPSQGADNQPQHF
>-|once|TRBV2|TRBJ2-1
TGTGCCAGCAGAAACCGGGACAAGTACAATGAGCAGTTCTTC
CASRNRDKYNEQFF
>-|-|TRBV19|TRBJ2-1
TGTGCCAGTAGTATTGGAGGGTGGGCAGTCTACAATGAGCAGTTCTTC
CASSIGGWAVYNEQFF
>-|few|TRBV18|TRBJ1-5
TGTGCCAGCTCACCGACAGTAAGTCAGCCCCAGCATTTT
CASSPTVSQPQHF
>-|-|TRBV9|TRBJ2-3
TGTGCCAGCAGTGCGTCGATCACAGATACGCAGTATTTT
CASSASITDTQYF
>-|-|TRBV6-7|TRBJ2-1
TGTGCCAGCACCCCAGCCCAGCAGCCTGAGGAGTTCTTC
CASTPAQQPEEFF
>-|-|TRBV4-1|TRBJ2-7
TGCGCCAGCAGCCCCTCTCGGACTGACTCCTACGAGCAGTACTTC
CASSPSRTDSYEQYF
>TRBD1|-|TRBV11-1|TRBJ2-5
TGTGCCAGCAGTTCAACAGGGGGCTTGTACCAAGAGACCCAGTACTTC
CASSSTGGLYQETQYF
>TRBD1|-|TRBV5-8|TRBJ2-7
TGTGCCAGCAGCGTATATCAGGGGGCGTTCAACGAGCAGTACTTC
CASSVYQGAFNEQYF
>TRBD2|once|TRBV6-5|TRBJ2-1
TGTGCCAGCGGACTAGGCGAGCAGTTCTTC
CASGLGEQFF
>-|-|TRBV11-2|TRBJ1-4
TGTGCCAGCACCACCACAGTGAACACAACTAATGAAAAACTGTTTTTT
CASTTTVNTTNEKLFF